The TCR beta chain under discussion was sequenced for a study of T cells after yellow fever vaccination. The TCR cDNA carried a universal primer site and UMIs from 5'RACE template switching. TCRdb re-analysed the 5' RACE reads in MiXCR, keeping a single row per CDR3 protein. The table records 320,000 or so distinct CDR3 sequences, 8.1% of them present only once. Study observations and caveats: Some clonotypes were seen in both the CD4 and the CD8 compartments. These made up a small share and likely arose from convergent recombination.

This clonotype was counted only a few times. What it binds is unknown. The limits of the CDR3 on the DNA are not certain, so only TCRdb's listed CDR3 is given. Ends included, the CDR3 has 18 residues. The source is a young man who received the YFV17D yellow fever vaccine. Sequencing was performed on PBMCs, taken around 45 days after the first yellow fever vaccination. The chain couples TRBV21-1 to TRBJ1-3; the tabulated D call, TRBD1, remains unverified against the DNA. TRBV21-1 is a listed pseudogene. This CDR3 reads CASSKVVGQGAPGNTIYF.